This section outlines one T cell receptor (beta chain) sequence together with its context. The record originates from a study of T cell changes during pregnancy in multiple sclerosis. Using immunoSEQ multiplex PCR, the repertoire was profiled, and TCRdb retains in-frame clones only, with some absent. Seen here are fewer than 60,000 clones, approximately 91% observed once, and the top ten hold approximately 10%. After removal of 6 bases from V and 5 bases from J, the junction contained 10 bases not matched to a gene. Germline CDR1 and CDR2: MGHDK and SYGVNS. The length of the CDR3 is 15 residues. The sample in question was CD8+ T cells from peripheral blood mononuclear cells, obtained after pregnancy. The rearrangement uses TRBV25-1 and TRBJ2-5; 9 positions agree with TRBD1. The receptor was derived from a female donor with multiple sclerosis, enrolled in a pregnancy study. Here the CDR3 DNA reads TGTGCCAGCAGCTCCCCGGGACAGGGAGGCGAGACCCAGTACTTC. This gives the protein CASSSPGQGGETQYF.